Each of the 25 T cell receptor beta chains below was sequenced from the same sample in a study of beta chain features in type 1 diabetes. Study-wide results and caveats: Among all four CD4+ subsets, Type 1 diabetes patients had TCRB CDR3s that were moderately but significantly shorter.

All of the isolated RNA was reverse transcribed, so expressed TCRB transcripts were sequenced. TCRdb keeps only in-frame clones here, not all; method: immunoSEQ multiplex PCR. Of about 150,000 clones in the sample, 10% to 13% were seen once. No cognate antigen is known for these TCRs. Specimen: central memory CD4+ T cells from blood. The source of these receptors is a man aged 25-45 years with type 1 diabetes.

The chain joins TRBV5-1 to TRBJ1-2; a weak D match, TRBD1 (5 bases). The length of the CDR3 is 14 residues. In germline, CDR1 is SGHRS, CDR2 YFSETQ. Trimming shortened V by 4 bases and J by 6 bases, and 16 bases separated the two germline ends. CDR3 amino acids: CASSPSGSMDGYTF. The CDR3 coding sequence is TGCGCCAGCAGCCCATCAGGGTCAATGGATGGCTACACCTTC.

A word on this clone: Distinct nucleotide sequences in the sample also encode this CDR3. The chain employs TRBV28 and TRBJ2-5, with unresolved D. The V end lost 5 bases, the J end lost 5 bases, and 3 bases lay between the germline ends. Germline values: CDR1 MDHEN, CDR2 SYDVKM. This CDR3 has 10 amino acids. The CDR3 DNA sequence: TGTGCCAGCAGTCTGGAGACCCAGTACTTC. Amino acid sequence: CASSLETQYF. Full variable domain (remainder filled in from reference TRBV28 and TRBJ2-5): DVKVTQSSRYLVKRTGEKVFLECVQDMDHENMFWYRQDPGLGLRLIYFSYDVKMKEKGDIPEGYSVSREKKERFSLILESASTNQTSMYLCASSLETQYFGPGTRLLVL.

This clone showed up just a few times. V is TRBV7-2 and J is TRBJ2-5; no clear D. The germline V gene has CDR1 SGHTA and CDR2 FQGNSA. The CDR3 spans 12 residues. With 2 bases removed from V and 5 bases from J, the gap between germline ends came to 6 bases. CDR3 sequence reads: CASSLNRETQYF. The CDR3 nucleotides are TGTGCCAGCAGCTTAAATCGGGAGACCCAGTACTTC.

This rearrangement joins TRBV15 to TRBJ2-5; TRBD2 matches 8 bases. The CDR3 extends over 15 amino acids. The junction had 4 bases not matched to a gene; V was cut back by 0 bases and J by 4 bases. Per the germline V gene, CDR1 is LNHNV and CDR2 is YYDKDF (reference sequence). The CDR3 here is CATSRDPGLAETQYF. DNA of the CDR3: TGTGCCACCAGCAGAGACCCTGGACTAGCAGAGACCCAGTACTTC. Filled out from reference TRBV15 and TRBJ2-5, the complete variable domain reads DAMVIQNPRYQVTQFGKPVTLSCSQTLNHNVMYWYQQKSSQAPKLLFHYYDKDFNNEADTPDNFQSRRPNTSFCFLDIRSPGLGDTAMYLCATSRDPGLAETQYFGPGTRLLVL.

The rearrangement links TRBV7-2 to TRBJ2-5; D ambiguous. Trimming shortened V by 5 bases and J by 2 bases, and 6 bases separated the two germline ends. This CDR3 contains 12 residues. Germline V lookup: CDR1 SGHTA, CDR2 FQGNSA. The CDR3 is CASSPVQETQYF. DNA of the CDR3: TGTGCCAGCAGCCCCGTGCAAGAGACCCAGTACTTC. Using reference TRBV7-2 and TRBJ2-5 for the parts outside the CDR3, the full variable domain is GAGVSQSPSNKVTEKGKDVELRCDPISGHTALYWYRQSLGQGLEFLIYFQGNSAPDKSGLPSDRFSAERTGGSVSTLTIQRTQQEDSAVYLCASSPVQETQYFGPGTRLLVL.

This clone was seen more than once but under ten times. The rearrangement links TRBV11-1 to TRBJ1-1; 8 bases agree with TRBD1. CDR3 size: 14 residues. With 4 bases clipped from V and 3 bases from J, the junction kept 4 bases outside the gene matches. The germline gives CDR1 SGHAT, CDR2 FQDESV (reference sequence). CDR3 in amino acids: CASSSVTGDTEAFF. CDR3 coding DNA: TGTGCCAGCAGCTCTGTGACAGGGGACACTGAAGCTTTCTTT.

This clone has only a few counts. Here the CDR3 reads CASSEWESTDTQYF. CDR3 bases: TGTGCCAGCAGTGAGTGGGAGAGCACAGATACGCAGTATTTT. The rearrangement links TRBV25-1 to TRBJ2-3; perhaps TRBD2 as D (5 bases). The germline gives CDR1 MGHDK, CDR2 SYGVNS. This CDR3 spans 14 amino acids. Trimming shortened V by 3 bases and J by 0 bases, and 7 bases separated the two germline ends.

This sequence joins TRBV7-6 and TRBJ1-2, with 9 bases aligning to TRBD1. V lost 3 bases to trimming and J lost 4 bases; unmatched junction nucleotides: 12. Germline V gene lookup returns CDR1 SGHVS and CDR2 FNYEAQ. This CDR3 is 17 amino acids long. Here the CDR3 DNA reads TGTGCCAGCAGCTTGGATGGGACAGGGATTCGCCTCTATGGCTACACCTTC. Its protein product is CASSLDGTGIRLYGYTF.

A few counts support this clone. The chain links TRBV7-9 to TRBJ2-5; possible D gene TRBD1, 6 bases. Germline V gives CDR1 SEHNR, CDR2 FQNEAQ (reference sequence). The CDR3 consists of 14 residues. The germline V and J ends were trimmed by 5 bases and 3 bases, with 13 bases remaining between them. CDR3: CASSPRTEEETQYF. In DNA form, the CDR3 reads TGTGCCAGCAGCCCGCGGACAGAAGAAGAGACCCAGTACTTC.

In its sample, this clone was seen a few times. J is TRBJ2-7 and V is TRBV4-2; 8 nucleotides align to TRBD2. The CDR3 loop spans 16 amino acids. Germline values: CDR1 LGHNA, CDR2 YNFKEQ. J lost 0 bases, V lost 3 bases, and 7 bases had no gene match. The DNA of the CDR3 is TGTGCCAGCAGCCAGCTACTAGCGGTACACTCCTACGAGCAGTACTTC. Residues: CASSQLLAVHSYEQYF.

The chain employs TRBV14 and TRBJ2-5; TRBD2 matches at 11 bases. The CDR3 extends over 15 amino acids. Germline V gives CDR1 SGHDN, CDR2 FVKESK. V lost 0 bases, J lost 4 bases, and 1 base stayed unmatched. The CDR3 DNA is TGTGCCAGCAGCCAAGATCTAGCGGGAGGAGAGACCCAGTACTTC. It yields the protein CASSQDLAGGETQYF. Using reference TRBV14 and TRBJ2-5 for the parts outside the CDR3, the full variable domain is EAGVTQFPSHSVIEKGQTVTLRCDPISGHDNLYWYRRVMGKEIKFLLHFVKESKQDESGMPNNRFLAERTGGTYSTLKVQPAELEDSGVYFCASSQDLAGGETQYFGPGTRLLVL.

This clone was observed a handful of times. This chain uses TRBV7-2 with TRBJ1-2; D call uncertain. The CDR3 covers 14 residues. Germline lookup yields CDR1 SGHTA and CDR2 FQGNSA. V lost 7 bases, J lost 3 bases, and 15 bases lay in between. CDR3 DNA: TGTGCCAGCACAGAGGGTTCCGGCTACTATGGCTACACCTTC. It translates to CASTEGSGYYGYTF.

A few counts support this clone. The CDR3 bases are TGTGCCAGCAGCTTAGCGGGAGGGACCTACAATGAGCAGTTCTTC. It specifies CASSLAGGTYNEQFF. This chain uses TRBV7-3 with TRBJ2-1; 9 bases line up with TRBD2. This CDR3 has 15 residues. V gave up 2 bases and J gave up 2 bases; unmatched junction bases: 1. The germline CDR1 and CDR2 sequences are SGHTA and FQGTGA.

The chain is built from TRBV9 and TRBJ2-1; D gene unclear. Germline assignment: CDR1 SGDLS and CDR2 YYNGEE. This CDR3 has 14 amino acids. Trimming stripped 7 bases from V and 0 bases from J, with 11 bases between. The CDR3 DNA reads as TGTGCCAGCGGCGGAGCGAGCTCCTACAATGAGCAGTTCTTC. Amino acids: CASGGASSYNEQFF.

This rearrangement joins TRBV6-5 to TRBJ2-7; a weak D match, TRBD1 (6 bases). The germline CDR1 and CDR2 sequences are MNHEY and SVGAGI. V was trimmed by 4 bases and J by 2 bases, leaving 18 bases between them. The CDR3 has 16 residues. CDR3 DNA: TGTGCCAGCAGTTGGACCGGACAGCGACTTACCTACGAGCAGTACTTC. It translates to CASSWTGQRLTYEQYF.

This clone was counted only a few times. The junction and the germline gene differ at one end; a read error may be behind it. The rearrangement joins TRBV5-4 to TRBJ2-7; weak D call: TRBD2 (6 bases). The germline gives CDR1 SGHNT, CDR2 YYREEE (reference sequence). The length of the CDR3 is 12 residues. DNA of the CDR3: TGTGCCAGCAGCTTTGGGCAGGGCCGGGGGAAGTTC. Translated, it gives CASSFGQGRGKF. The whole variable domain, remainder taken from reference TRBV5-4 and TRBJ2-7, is ETGVTQSPTHLIKTRGQQVTLRCSSQSGHNTVSWYQQALGQGPQFIFQYYREEENGRGNFPPRFSGLQFPNYSSELNVNALELDDSALYLCASSFGQGRGKFGPGTRLTVT.

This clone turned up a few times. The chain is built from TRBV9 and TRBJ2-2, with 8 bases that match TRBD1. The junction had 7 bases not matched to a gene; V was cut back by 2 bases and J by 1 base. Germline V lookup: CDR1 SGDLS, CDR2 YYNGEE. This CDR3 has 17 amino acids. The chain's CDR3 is CASSVGPGTGNTGELFF. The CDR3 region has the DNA TGTGCCAGCAGCGTTGGCCCCGGGACAGGGAACACCGGGGAGCTGTTTTTT.

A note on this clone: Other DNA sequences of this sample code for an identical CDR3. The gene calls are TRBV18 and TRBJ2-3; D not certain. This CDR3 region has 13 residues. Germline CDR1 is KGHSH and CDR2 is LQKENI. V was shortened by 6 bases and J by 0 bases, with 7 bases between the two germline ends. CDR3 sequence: CASSPGSTDTQYF. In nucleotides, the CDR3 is TGTGCCAGCTCTCCCGGGAGCACAGATACGCAGTATTTT. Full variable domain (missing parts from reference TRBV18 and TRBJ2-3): NAGVMQNPRHLVRRRGQEARLRCSPMKGHSHVYWYRQLPEEGLKFMVYLQKENIIDESGMPKERFSAEFPKEGPSILRIQQVVRGDSAAYFCASSPGSTDTQYFGPGTRLTVL.

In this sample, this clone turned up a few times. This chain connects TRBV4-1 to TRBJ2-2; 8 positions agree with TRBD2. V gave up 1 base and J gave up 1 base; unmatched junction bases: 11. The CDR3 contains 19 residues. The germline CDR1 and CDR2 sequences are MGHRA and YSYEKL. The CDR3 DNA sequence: TGCGCCAGCAGCCAAGTTGGACTAGCCTATGGCGGGAACACCGGGGAGCTGTTTTTT. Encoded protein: CASSQVGLAYGGNTGELFF.

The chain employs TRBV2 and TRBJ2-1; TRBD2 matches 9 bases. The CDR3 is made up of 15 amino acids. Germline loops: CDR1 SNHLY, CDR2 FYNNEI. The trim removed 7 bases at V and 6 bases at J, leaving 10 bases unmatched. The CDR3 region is CASTGLAGFGNEQFF. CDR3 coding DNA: TGTGCCAGCACTGGTCTAGCGGGATTCGGCAATGAGCAGTTCTTC.

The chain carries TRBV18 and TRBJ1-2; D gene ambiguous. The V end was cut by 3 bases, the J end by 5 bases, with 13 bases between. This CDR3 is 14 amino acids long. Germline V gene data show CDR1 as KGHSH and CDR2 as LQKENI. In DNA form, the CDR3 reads TGTGCCAGCTCACCGAATCCAGAGCGGTATGGCTACACCTTC. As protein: CASSPNPERYGYTF.

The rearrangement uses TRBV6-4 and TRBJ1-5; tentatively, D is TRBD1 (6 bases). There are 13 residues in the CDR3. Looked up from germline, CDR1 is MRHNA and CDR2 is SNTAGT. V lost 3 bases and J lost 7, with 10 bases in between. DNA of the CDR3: TGTGCCAGCAGTGAGGCCCAGGGGCAGCCCCAGCATTTT. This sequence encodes CASSEAQGQPQHF.

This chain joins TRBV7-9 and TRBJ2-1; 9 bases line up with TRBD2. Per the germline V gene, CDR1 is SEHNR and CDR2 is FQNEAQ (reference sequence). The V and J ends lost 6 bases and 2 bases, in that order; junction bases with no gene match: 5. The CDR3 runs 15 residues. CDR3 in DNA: TGTGCCAGCAGTCCAACTAGCGGGCCCTACAATGAGCAGTTCTTC. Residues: CASSPTSGPYNEQFF. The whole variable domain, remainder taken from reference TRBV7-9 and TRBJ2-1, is DTGVSQNPRHKITKRGQNVTFRCDPISEHNRLYWYRQTLGQGPEFLTYFQNEAQLEKSRLLSDRFSAERPKGSFSTLEIQRTEQGDSAMYLCASSPTSGPYNEQFFGPGTRLTVL.

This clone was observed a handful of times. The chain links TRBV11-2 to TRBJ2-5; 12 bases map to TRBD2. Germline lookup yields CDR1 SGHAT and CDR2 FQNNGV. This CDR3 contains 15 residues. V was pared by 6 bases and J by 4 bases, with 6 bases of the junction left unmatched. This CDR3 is CASSRTSGILETQYF. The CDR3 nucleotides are TGTGCCAGCAGTCGGACTAGCGGGATTCTAGAGACCCAGTACTTC.

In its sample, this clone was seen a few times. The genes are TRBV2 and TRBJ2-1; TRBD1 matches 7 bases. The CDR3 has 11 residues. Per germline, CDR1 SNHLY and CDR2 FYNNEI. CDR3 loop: CALGDSPGQFF. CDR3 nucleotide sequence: TGTGCTTTGGGGGACAGCCCTGGGCAGTTCTTC.